The sequence of this T cell receptor (beta chain) was determined in a study of shared clonotypes between healthy human individuals. Overall study results and limits: It was the few donors that limited the genetic and exposure-history diversity represented. For naive CD4 cells, roughly 4.8% of clonotypes were shared across four donors.

Measured with immunoSEQ multiplex PCR; TCRdb has only the in-frame clones, and not every one. The sample yields 2.5 million or so clones, around 90% seen once. Comments on this clone: What it binds is unknown.

This CDR3 is built from 21 residues. CDR1 is MNHNS and CDR2 is SASEGT in the germline V gene. Trimming shortened V by 1 base and J by 3 bases, and 28 bases separated the two germline ends. This chain links TRBV6-1 with TRBJ1-5; no clear D gene. This TCR came from a man younger than 30 in good health. Sequencing used naive CD4+ T cells sorted from blood. Regarding subset: CD45RA+ positively selected. The CDR3 spells CASSEETVETALWRVNQPQHF. In DNA, the CDR3 is TGTGCCAGCAGTGAAGAAACAGTAGAGACTGCCTTGTGGAGAGTCAATCAGCCCCAGCATTTT.